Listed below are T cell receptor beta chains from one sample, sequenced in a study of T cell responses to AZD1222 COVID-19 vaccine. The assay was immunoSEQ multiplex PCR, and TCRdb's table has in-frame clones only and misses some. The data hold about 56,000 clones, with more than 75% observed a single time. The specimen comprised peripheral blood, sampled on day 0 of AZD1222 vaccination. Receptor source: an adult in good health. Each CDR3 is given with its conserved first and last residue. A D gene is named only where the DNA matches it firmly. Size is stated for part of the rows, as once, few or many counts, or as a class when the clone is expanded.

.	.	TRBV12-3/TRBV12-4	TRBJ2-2	TGTGCCAGCAGTTCACGGGGTAGGGGGGAGCTGTTTTTT	CASSSRGRGELFF
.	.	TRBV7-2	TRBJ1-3	TGTGCCAGCAGCCCCTCTGGGGGTTCTGGAAACACCATATATTTT	CASSPSGGSGNTIYF
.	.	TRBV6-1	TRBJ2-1	TGTGCCAGCAGTGAATTGTTTGGAGGGTACAATGAGCAGTTCTTC	CASSELFGGYNEQFF
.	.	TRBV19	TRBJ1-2	TGTGCCAGTAGTATAGATGGAGGCGACCTGGCAGGTGGCTACACCTTC	CASSIDGGDLAGGYTF
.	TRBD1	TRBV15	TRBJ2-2	TGTGCCACCAGCAGATCGGGGACAGACACCGGGGAGCTGTTTTTT	CATSRSGTDTGELFF
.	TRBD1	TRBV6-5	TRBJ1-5	TGTGCCAGCAGTTCTCACCGGGACAGTACCCAGCCCCAGCATTTT	CASSSHRDSTQPQHF
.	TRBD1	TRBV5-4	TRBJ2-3	TGTGCCAGCAGCATGACAGGGGCCCCAGATACGCAGTATTTT	CASSMTGAPDTQYF
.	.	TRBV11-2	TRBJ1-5	TGTGCCAGCAGCTTAGGCCAGAATAGCAATCAGCCCCAGCATTTT	CASSLGQNSNQPQHF
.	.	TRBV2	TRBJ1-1	TGTGCCAGCAGTGTTCTTTTTAACACTGAAGCTTTCTTT	CASSVLFNTEAFF
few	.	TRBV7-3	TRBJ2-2	TGTGCCAGCAGCTTCGGGAAGAACACCGGGGAGCTGTTTTTT	CASSFGKNTGELFF
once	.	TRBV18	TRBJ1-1	TGTGCCAGCTCCTTGCGGGAAATGAACACTGAAGCTTTCTTT	CASSLREMNTEAFF
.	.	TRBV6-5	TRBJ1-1	TGTGCCAGCATCGACCAGGGGAGGGACACTGAAGCTTTCTTT	CASIDQGRDTEAFF
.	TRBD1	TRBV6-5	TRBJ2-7	TGTGCCAGCAGCTCCGGGACAGGTTATTTTTACGAGCAGTACTTC	CASSSGTGYFYEQYF
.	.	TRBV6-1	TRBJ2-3	TGTGCCAGCAGTGAAGGGGCTAGCACAGATACGCAGTATTTT	CASSEGASTDTQYF
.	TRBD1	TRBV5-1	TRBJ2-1	TGCGCCAGCAGCCATGGACAGGGTCTGGACAATGAGCAGTTCTTC	CASSHGQGLDNEQFF
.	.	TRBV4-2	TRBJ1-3	TGTGCCAGCAGCCAAGATCGACGGGAAGACACCATATATTTT	CASSQDRREDTIYF
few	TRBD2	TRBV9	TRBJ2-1	TGTGCCAGCAGCTCGGGAGGGTGGTCCTACAATGAGCAGTTCTTC	CASSSGGWSYNEQFF
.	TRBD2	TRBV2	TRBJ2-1	TGTGCCAGCATCCGACCCTCCACTAGCGGCAATGAGCAGTTCTTC	CASIRPSTSGNEQFF
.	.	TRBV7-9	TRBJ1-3	TGTGCCAGCAGCTTAAGCTCGGGCCTTAACGCTGGAAACACCATATATTTT	CASSLSSGLNAGNTIYF
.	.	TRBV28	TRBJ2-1	TGTGCCAGCAGTTCGGGCGGGATGGTCTACAATGAGCAGTTCTTC	CASSSGGMVYNEQFF
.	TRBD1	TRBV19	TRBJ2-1	TGTGCCAGTAGTACCAATACAGGGGGGAATGAGCAGTTCTTC	CASSTNTGGNEQFF
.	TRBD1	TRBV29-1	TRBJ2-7	TGCAGCGTTGAGGGCCGGGACAGACCCTACGAGCAGTACTTC	CSVEGRDRPYEQYF
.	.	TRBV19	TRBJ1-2	TGTGCCAGTAGTTACCCCGGACGGGACTATGGCTACACCTTC	CASSYPGRDYGYTF
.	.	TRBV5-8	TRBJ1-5	TGTGCCAGCAGCCCGTCGGGTTGGGGAAAGGACGGGTTGGCCCAGCATTTT	CASSPSGWGKDGLAQHF
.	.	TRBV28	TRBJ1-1	TGTGCCAGCAGTTTATGGGTTTGTTGCACTGAAGCTTTCTTT	CASSLWVCCTEAFF
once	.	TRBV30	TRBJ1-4	TGTGCCTGGACGGGTTTTAATGAAAAACTGTTTTTT	CAWTGFNEKLFF
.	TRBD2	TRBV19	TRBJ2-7	TGTGCCAGTAGTATCAGAGCGGGGGGGGATTTCTACGAGCAGTACTTC	CASSIRAGGDFYEQYF
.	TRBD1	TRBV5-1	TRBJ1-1	TGCGCCACCTCCGTGGGGACAGGTCTGGAGAACACTGAAGCTTTCTTT	CATSVGTGLENTEAFF
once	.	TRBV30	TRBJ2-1	TGTGCCTGGGGTGCAAGGTACAATGAGCAGTTCTTC	CAWGARYNEQFF
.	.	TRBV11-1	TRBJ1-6	TGTGCCAGCAGCTTAGAGTCCGTCAATTCACCCCTCCACTTT	CASSLESVNSPLHF
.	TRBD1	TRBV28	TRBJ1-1	TGTGCCAGCAGTTTCAGTCAAGGGGGTTGGCAGGGGGCGAGTTGGAACACTGAAGCTTTCTTT	CASSFSQGGWQGASWNTEAFF
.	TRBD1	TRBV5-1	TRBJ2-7	TGCGCCAGCAGCATCCGGGACAGGGACGAGCAGTACTTC	CASSIRDRDEQYF
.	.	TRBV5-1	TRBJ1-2	TGCGCCAGCAGCTCATTGGACAGCCGAACGGGCTACACCTTC	CASSSLDSRTGYTF
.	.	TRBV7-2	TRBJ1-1	TGTGCCAGCAGCTTGACGGAAAACACTGAAGCTTTCTTT	CASSLTENTEAFF
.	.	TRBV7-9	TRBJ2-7	TGTGCCAGCAGCCTCGTTGAATACGAGCAGTACTTC	CASSLVEYEQYF
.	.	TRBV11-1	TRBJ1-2	TGTGCCAGCAGCGGCGAAAACTATGGCTACACCTTC	CASSGENYGYTF
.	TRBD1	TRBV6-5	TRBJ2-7	TGTGCCAGCAGTTTCGGACAGGGGACCTACGAGCAGTACTTC	CASSFGQGTYEQYF
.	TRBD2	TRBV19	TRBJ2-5	TGTGCCAGTAGTATAGCCCTCTATGTTAGCGGGCACCAAGAGACCCAGTACTTC	CASSIALYVSGHQETQYF
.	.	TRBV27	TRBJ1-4	TGTGCCAGCAGGTTACAGGGAGGTGAAAAACTGTTTTTT	CASRLQGGEKLFF
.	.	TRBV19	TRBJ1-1	TGTGCCAGTAGTAGGAACACTGAAGCTTTCTTT	CASSRNTEAFF
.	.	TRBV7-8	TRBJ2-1	TGTGCCAGCAGCACCGCCATCGACAGACTCTCCTACAATGAGCAGTTCTTC	CASSTAIDRLSYNEQFF
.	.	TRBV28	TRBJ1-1	TGTGCCAGCAGCCCTACCGTGCTTACTGAAGCTTTCTTT	CASSPTVLTEAFF
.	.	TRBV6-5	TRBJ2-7	TGTGCCAGCAGTTACGGGGGACACGGTTTATACGAGCAGTACTTC	CASSYGGHGLYEQYF
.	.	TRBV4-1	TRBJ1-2	TGCGCCAGCAGCCAAGGGAGTCCAGTGTACTATGGCTACACCTTC	CASSQGSPVYYGYTF